The text below deals with one T cell receptor beta chain. Its target is not known. Splitting of each subset's genomic DNA was done evenly across several immunoSEQ plates. Assay: immunoSEQ multiplex PCR; the TCRdb copy retains only in-frame clones and omits some. Found here are hundreds of thousands of clones, around 92% of them singletons; the top ten hold about a quarter. These data originate in a study of shared clonotypes between healthy human individuals. On the study more broadly: The study used three CD4 naive, three CD4 memory, two CD8 naive and one CD8 memory plate per donor. General study results and limits: Naive subsets tended to show greater estimated richness than memory subsets.

CD45RO negativity and positive selection for CCR7 defined naive CD8 cells, a population that excluded terminally differentiated effector memory CD45RA+ cells. J was trimmed by 5 bases and V by 5 bases; bases with no gene match: 5. The CDR3 totals 14 residues. Looked up from germline, CDR1 is SEHNR and CDR2 is FQNEAQ (reference sequence). The chain combines TRBV7-9 with TRBJ2-1; 8 nucleotides match TRBD1. Sequencing was done on a sample of naive CD8+ T cells sorted from blood. The source of this sequence is a man under 40 in good health. CDR3 nucleotide sequence: TGTGCCAGCAGCCGACGGACAGGGCACAATGAGCAGTTCTTC. Protein sequence: CASSRRTGHNEQFF.